This TCR beta chain was profiled in a study of cytomegalovirus exposure and HLA in healthy donors. Study-wide results and limits: Highly shared variants forming one cluster were likely a sequencing artifact. CMV serostatus was the sole immune exposure data available.

This clone was recorded only once. Its antigen is as yet unknown. Germline CDR1 MDHEN, CDR2 SYDVKM. This CDR3 is built from 14 residues. Trimming took off 5 bases at V and 3 bases at J, with 8 bases between the two ends. The PCR contained 60 Vbeta and 13 Jbeta primers. The assay was immunoSEQ multiplex PCR, and TCRdb's table has in-frame clones only and misses some. The sample has 150,000 or so clones; around 75% are singletons. Sequenced: PBMCs. This clonotype was obtained from a man aged 25 to 45 in good health and CMV-seronegative. The chain is built from TRBV28 and TRBJ1-6; D may be TRBD1 (5 bases). The CDR3 here is CASSPQDYNSPLHF. The CDR3 DNA reads TGTGCCAGCAGTCCACAGGACTATAATTCACCCCTCCACTTT.